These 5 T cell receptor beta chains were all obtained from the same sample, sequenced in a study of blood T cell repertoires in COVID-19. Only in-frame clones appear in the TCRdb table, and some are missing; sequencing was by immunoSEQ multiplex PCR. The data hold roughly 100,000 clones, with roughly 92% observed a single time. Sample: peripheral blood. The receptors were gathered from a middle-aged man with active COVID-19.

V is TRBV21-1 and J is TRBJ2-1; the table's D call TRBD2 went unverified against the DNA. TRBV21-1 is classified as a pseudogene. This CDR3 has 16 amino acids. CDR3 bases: TGTGCCAGCAGCAATTTACGGGAGCGGACCTACAATGAGCAGTTCTTC. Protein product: CASSNLRERTYNEQFF.

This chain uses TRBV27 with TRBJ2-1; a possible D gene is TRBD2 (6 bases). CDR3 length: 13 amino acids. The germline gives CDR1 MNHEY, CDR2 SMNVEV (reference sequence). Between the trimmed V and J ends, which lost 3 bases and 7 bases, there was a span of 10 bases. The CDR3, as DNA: TGTGCCAGCAGTTTCTCTGGGAGGAATGAGCAGTTCTTC. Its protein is CASSFSGRNEQFF.

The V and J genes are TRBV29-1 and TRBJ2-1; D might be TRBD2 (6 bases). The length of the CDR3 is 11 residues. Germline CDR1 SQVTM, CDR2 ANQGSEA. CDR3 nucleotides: TGCAGTGTGAACACCGGGAGTGAGCAGTTCTTC. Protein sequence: CSVNTGSEQFF.

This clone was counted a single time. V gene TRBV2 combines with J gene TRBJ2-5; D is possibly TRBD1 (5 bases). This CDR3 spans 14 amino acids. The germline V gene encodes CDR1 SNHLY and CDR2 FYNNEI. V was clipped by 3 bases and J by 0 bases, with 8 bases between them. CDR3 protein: CASSDVTDQETQYF. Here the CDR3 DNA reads TGTGCCAGCAGTGATGTGACAGACCAAGAGACCCAGTACTTC.

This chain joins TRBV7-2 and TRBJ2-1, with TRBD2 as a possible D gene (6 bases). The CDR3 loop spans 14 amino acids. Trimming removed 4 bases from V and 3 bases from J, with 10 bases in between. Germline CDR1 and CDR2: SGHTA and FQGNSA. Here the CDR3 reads CASSSTGVYNEQFF. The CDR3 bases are TGTGCCAGCAGCTCAACGGGGGTCTACAATGAGCAGTTCTTC.